Below are 27 T cell receptor beta chains sequenced from a single sample in a study of beta chain features in type 1 diabetes. Overall study results and limits: Among all four CD4+ subsets, Type 1 diabetes patients had TCRB CDR3s that were moderately but significantly shorter.

What was sequenced were expressed TCRB transcripts, since all of the isolated RNA had been reverse transcribed. Method: immunoSEQ multiplex PCR; TCRdb's copy keeps in-frame clones and lacks some. The sample lists around 650,000 clones; roughly an eighth were seen once. No antigen is known for these receptors. The sample consisted of naive CD4+ T cells from blood. These receptors were taken from a man aged 25 to 40 with type 1 diabetes.

This chain connects TRBV27 to TRBJ1-1; D may be TRBD1 (5 bases). Germline V gives CDR1 MNHEY, CDR2 SMNVEV (reference sequence). V shed 3 bases and J shed 5 bases, with 16 bases lying between them. CDR3 size: 15 residues. The CDR3 bases are TGTGCCAGCAGTTTGGGGCTCCCGGGGGTTACTGAAGCTTTCTTT. This translates into CASSLGLPGVTEAFF.

This clone was picked up a small number of times. This chain connects TRBV6-1 to TRBJ2-5, with D unresolved. The CDR3 is 13 residues long. Looked up from germline, CDR1 is MNHNS and CDR2 is SASEGT. Trimming left V 8 bases short and J 2 bases short, with 12 bases between. CDR3 coding DNA: TGTGCCAGCGGGCGACTTTCTCAAGAGACCCAGTACTTC. It specifies CASGRLSQETQYF.

The chain joins TRBV4-3 to TRBJ2-5; no definite D call. The CDR3 consists of 15 residues. Trimming shortened V by 0 bases and J by 2 bases, and 10 bases separated the two germline ends. The germline gives CDR1 LGHNA, CDR2 YSLEER. CDR3 coding DNA: TGCGCCAGCAGCCAAGACACATCTGTACAAGAGACCCAGTACTTC. Amino acids: CASSQDTSVQETQYF.

This clone has more than one count but fewer than ten. The genes are TRBV7-9 and TRBJ2-1; TRBD2 is a possible D gene (6 bases). The CDR3 is made up of 14 amino acids. Per germline, CDR1 SEHNR and CDR2 FQNEAQ (reference sequence). Trimming removed 8 bases at V and 0 bases at J, with 11 bases between. CDR3 sequence reads: CASPPGDSYNEQFF. CDR3 in DNA: TGTGCCAGCCCCCCGGGGGACTCCTACAATGAGCAGTTCTTC.

This clone was seen a few times. This sequence joins TRBV2 and TRBJ1-4, with 8 bases identical to TRBD1. This CDR3 contains 14 residues. CDR1 is SNHLY, CDR2 FYNNEI, per germline. The V and J ends lost 4 bases and 4 bases, in that order; junction bases with no gene match: 2. The CDR3 nucleotides read TGTGCCAGCAGTGGGACAGGGATTAATGAAAAACTGTTTTTT. Amino acids: CASSGTGINEKLFF.

This clone was seen a handful of times. J is TRBJ2-5 and V is TRBV11-2, with D possibly matching TRBD2 (6 bases). The CDR3 loop spans 13 amino acids. Germline V gene data show CDR1 as SGHAT and CDR2 as FQNNGV. Trimming took 7 bases from V and 1 from J, leaving 10 bases between them. The CDR3 DNA reads TGTGCCAGCACCCGGACTATCCAAGAGACCCAGTACTTC. Its translation: CASTRTIQETQYF.

This clone was seen a few times. The chain recombines TRBV28 with TRBJ1-2; 12 nucleotides match TRBD1. There are 17 residues in the CDR3. V was pared by 5 bases and J by 3 bases, with 10 bases of the junction left unmatched. CDR1 is MDHEN, CDR2 SYDVKM, per germline. The CDR3 region is CASSLTPGQGAHYGYTF. Here the CDR3 DNA reads TGTGCCAGCAGTCTGACTCCGGGACAGGGGGCTCACTATGGCTACACCTTC.

Notes on this clone: The sample has other DNA sequences that encode this CDR3 too. This sequence joins TRBV18 and TRBJ1-5; D unclear. Germline CDR1 and CDR2: KGHSH and LQKENI. The V and J ends lost 3 bases and 3 bases respectively, with 9 bases between them. CDR3 length: 14 amino acids. The CDR3 spells CASSPGRDNQPQHF. The CDR3 DNA reads TGTGCCAGCTCACCTGGGCGGGACAATCAGCCCCAGCATTTT.

In this sample, this clone turned up a few times. The chain uses TRBV19 and TRBJ1-1; TRBD1 matches at 9 bases. CDR3 size: 15 residues. Germline-derived CDR1 and CDR2 are LNHDA and SQIVND (reference sequence). After removal of 6 bases from V and 4 bases from J, the junction contained 9 bases not matched to a gene. The CDR3 spells CASSPSQGASTEAFF. CDR3 nucleotide sequence: TGTGCCAGTAGCCCATCACAGGGGGCGAGCACTGAAGCTTTCTTT. The entire variable domain, with the rest obtained from reference TRBV19 and TRBJ1-1, is as follows: DGGITQSPKYLFRKEGQNVTLSCEQNLNHDAMYWYRQDPGQGLRLIYYSQIVNDFQKGDIAEGYSVSREKKESFPLTVTSAQKNPTAFYLCASSPSQGASTEAFFGQGTRLTVV.

The chain couples TRBV19 to TRBJ2-5, with D possibly being TRBD1 (6 bases). Germline V gives CDR1 LNHDA, CDR2 SQIVND (reference sequence). The length of the CDR3 is 13 residues. Trimming cost V 5 bases and J 4 bases, with 11 bases left between them. The CDR3 bases are TGTGCCAGTAGTCCTCTACAGGGAGAGACCCAGTACTTC. This encodes CASSPLQGETQYF.

In this sample, this clone turned up a few times. The rearrangement uses TRBV6-5 and TRBJ1-6; TRBD1 matches at 7 bases. The CDR3 covers 15 residues. The germline CDR1 and CDR2 sequences are MNHEY and SVGAGI. After removal of 6 bases from V and 7 bases from J, the junction contained 9 bases not matched to a gene. The CDR3 DNA is TGTGCCAGCAGAGTCAAGGGGGCTGGAAATTCACCCCTCCACTTT. Its protein is CASRVKGAGNSPLHF.

This clone was observed a handful of times. Other DNA sequences in the same sample also yield this CDR3. J is TRBJ2-7 and V is TRBV7-2; perhaps TRBD2 as D (5 bases). Trimming took 4 bases from V and 2 from J, leaving 6 bases between them. Germline assignment: CDR1 SGHTA and CDR2 FQGNSA. The CDR3 runs to 12 residues. CDR3 DNA: TGTGCCAGCAGCTCCGGGGCCTACGAGCAGTACTTC. Its protein is CASSSGAYEQYF.

Only a few counts were recorded for this clone. The chain links TRBV11-2 to TRBJ2-1; TRBD1 matches 10 bases. The CDR3 extends over 16 amino acids. With 3 bases clipped from V and 5 bases from J, the junction kept 7 bases outside the gene matches. In germline, CDR1 is SGHAT, CDR2 FQNNGV. CDR3 sequence reads: CASSLLGQGTHNEQFF. Written as DNA, the CDR3 is TGTGCCAGCAGCTTGTTGGGACAGGGGACCCACAATGAGCAGTTCTTC.

CDR3 coding DNA: TGTGCCAGCAGCGGGTCCGCGACAGATCAGCCCCAGCATTTT. It codes for CASSGSATDQPQHF. This chain links TRBV2 with TRBJ1-5; D is perhaps TRBD1 (5 bases). The CDR3 has 14 residues. Trimming shortened V by 6 bases and J by 5 bases, and 14 bases separated the two germline ends. CDR1 and CDR2 from the germline V gene are SNHLY and FYNNEI.

The V and J genes are TRBV18 and TRBJ1-5, with TRBD1 as a possible D gene (5 bases). Per germline, CDR1 KGHSH and CDR2 LQKENI. CDR3 length: 15 residues. V shed 3 bases and J shed 4 bases, with 13 bases lying between them. The CDR3 reads CASSPTGTVNQPQHF. For the CDR3, the DNA is TGTGCCAGCTCACCCACCGGGACGGTTAATCAGCCCCAGCATTTT.

This clone was counted a few times. V gene TRBV6-6 combines with J gene TRBJ2-3, with D possibly matching TRBD2 (6 bases). Germline loops: CDR1 MNHNY, CDR2 SVGAGI (reference sequence). V was pared by 8 bases and J by 1 base, with 10 bases between. The CDR3 is 13 residues long. CDR3 sequence (DNA): TGTGCCAGCGCGGGGTTCGGCACAGATACGCAGTATTTT. Translation: CASAGFGTDTQYF.

Details on this clone: One end of the junction varies from germline; a read error may be responsible. The chain joins TRBV6-1 to TRBJ2-5; 8 bases fit TRBD1. Germline V CDR1 and CDR2: MNHNS, SASEGT. The CDR3 length is 17 residues. In DNA, the CDR3 is TGTGCCATCAGTGGGAACGGGAACAGGGGGACCGGTGAGACCCAGTACTTC. Translation: CAISGNGNRGTGETQYF.

V usage is TRBV6-6 and J usage is TRBJ1-1, with D maybe TRBD1 (5 bases). Germline assignment: CDR1 MNHNY and CDR2 SVGAGI (reference sequence). Trimming took 9 bases from V and 1 from J, leaving 9 bases between them. CDR3 size: 12 residues. This CDR3 is CASWGSNTEAFF. The CDR3 coding sequence is TGTGCCAGTTGGGGGTCGAACACTGAAGCTTTCTTT.

This clone has only a few counts. The V call is TRBV4-1, the J call TRBJ2-5, with TRBD1 identical over 7 bases. V shed 3 bases, J shed 4 bases, and the junction held 8 bases outside the gene matches. The germline V gene has CDR1 MGHRA and CDR2 YSYEKL. This CDR3 has 15 residues. This CDR3 reads CASSHLGDRSETQYF. CDR3 DNA: TGCGCCAGCAGCCATCTTGGGGACAGATCAGAGACCCAGTACTTC.

The CDR3 bases are TGTGCCAGCGGGGGCCGACAGGGGAATCAGCCCCAGCATTTT. Amino acid sequence: CASGGRQGNQPQHF. The chain employs TRBV6-5 and TRBJ1-5; 8 nucleotides agree with TRBD1. The CDR3 spans 14 residues. The germline V gene encodes CDR1 MNHEY and CDR2 SVGAGI. V shed 8 bases and J 4 bases; nucleotides not matched to a gene: 7.

The V gene is TRBV29-1, the J gene TRBJ2-7, with D perhaps TRBD1 (6 bases). V shed 6 bases and J shed 3 bases, with 15 bases lying between them. In germline, CDR1 is SQVTM, CDR2 ANQGSEA. The CDR3 has 13 residues. CDR3 in amino acids: CSVAGVHYYEQYF. CDR3 coding DNA: TGCAGCGTGGCAGGGGTACACTACTACGAGCAGTACTTC.

This clone was recorded a few times. The genes are TRBV4-3 and TRBJ2-4; D is perhaps TRBD1 (6 bases). CDR1 and CDR2 (germline): LGHNA, YSLEER. The CDR3 sequence is 16 residues long. V lost 1 base to trimming and J lost 5 bases, with 15 bases between them. In DNA form, the CDR3 reads TGCGCCAGCAGCCAAGGACCCGGGACACCCGAAAACATTCAGTACTTC. Protein product: CASSQGPGTPENIQYF.

The rearrangement uses TRBV9 and TRBJ2-5, with D maybe TRBD2 (6 bases). Germline V gives CDR1 SGDLS, CDR2 YYNGEE. Trimming cost V 0 bases and J 4 bases, with 13 bases left between them. The CDR3 loop spans 15 amino acids. The chain's CDR3 is CASSVVGGAGETQYF. CDR3 DNA sequence: TGTGCCAGCAGCGTAGTTGGGGGAGCGGGAGAGACCCAGTACTTC.

The chain uses TRBV10-3 and TRBJ2-5, with 9 nucleotides matching TRBD1. J was trimmed by 2 bases and V by 6 bases; bases with no gene match: 10. The CDR3 has 16 residues. CDR1 is ENHRY, CDR2 SYGVKD, per germline. This chain's CDR3 is CAIRGTGGSGQETQYF. In DNA form, the CDR3 reads TGTGCCATCAGGGGAACAGGGGGCTCGGGGCAAGAGACCCAGTACTTC.

The chain is built from TRBV7-8 and TRBJ1-3; D gene uncertain. The germline V gene encodes CDR1 SGHVS and CDR2 FQNEAQ. The V and J ends lost 1 base and 2 bases respectively, with 9 bases between them. The CDR3 runs to 15 residues. The CDR3, as DNA: TGTGCCAGCAGCTTAGGCCTCGATACTGGAAACACCATATATTTT. This codes for CASSLGLDTGNTIYF.

V is TRBV2 and J is TRBJ1-1, with TRBD1 as a possible D gene (6 bases). The CDR3 is 16 amino acids. Between the trimmed V and J ends, which lost 1 base and 3 bases, there was a span of 15 bases. CDR1 and CDR2 (germline): SNHLY, FYNNEI. CDR3 residues: CASSEGIRGGDTEAFF. For the CDR3, the DNA is TGTGCCAGCAGTGAAGGGATCAGGGGTGGGGACACTGAAGCTTTCTTT.

The chain links TRBV6-5 to TRBJ1-2, with 8 bases fitting TRBD1. The germline CDR1 and CDR2 sequences are MNHEY and SVGAGI. V lost 2 bases to trimming and J lost 1 base; unmatched junction nucleotides: 6. The CDR3 extends over 16 amino acids. CDR3 nucleotides: TGTGCCAGCAGTTACCACGGACAGGGAGGTAACTATGGCTACACCTTC. Protein sequence: CASSYHGQGGNYGYTF.